The present TCR beta chain was sequenced within a study of blood T cell repertoires in COVID-19. Sequencing used immunoSEQ multiplex PCR; TCRdb keeps in-frame clones, though not all of them. There are about 73,000 clones in the sample; 65% to 85% occur only once, and approximately 2.4% lies in the top ten. The CDR3 runs 13 residues. Trimming took 6 bases from V and 5 from J, leaving 13 bases between them. Sequencing input: peripheral blood. This receptor was obtained from an elderly man with active or convalescent COVID-19. The rearrangement joins TRBV12-3 or TRBV12-4 to TRBJ1-1, with D possibly TRBD1 on 5 matching bases. CDR3 nucleotides: TGTGCCAGCAGCAAATTCAGGGATACTGAAGCTTTCTTT. Translated: CASSKFRDTEAFF.